This entry lists 8 T cell receptor beta chains sequenced from one sample in a study of T cells in Graves' hyperthyroidism and ophthalmopathy. TCR beta CDR3 region amplification was performed from RNA transcripts. The primer set for the first-round RT-PCR of the TCR CDR3 was HTBI. TCRdb fed the multiplex PCR reads into MiXCR, producing one record per CDR3 protein. The sample has hundreds of thousands of distinct CDR3 sequences, more than 15% seen once; the top ten hold 17%. Sequencing input: blood. The source of these receptors is a woman between 18 and 30 years old with Graves' ophthalmopathy.

The chain links TRBV29-1 to TRBJ2-2, with D tentatively TRBD2 (6 bases). Trimming took 2 bases from V and 4 from J, leaving 11 bases between them. The germline V gene encodes CDR1 SQVTM and CDR2 ANQGSEA. This CDR3 has 14 amino acids. Here the CDR3 DNA reads TGCAGCGTTGAAACGGGAGCGGGCACCGGGGAGCTGTTTTTT. Its protein product is CSVETGAGTGELFF.

This clonotype has a count of ten or more. The V call is TRBV30, the J call TRBJ1-1; D gene uncertain. Germline assignment: CDR1 GTSNPN and CDR2 SVGIG (reference sequence). The germline V and J ends were trimmed by 0 bases and 1 base, with 6 bases remaining between them. This CDR3 is 13 amino acids long. The CDR3 sequence is CAWSVHRNTEAFF. The CDR3 DNA follows: TGTGCCTGGAGTGTTCACCGGAACACTGAAGCTTTCTTT.

This clonotype came up a few times. This chain connects TRBV5-8 to TRBJ1-1; 7 bases align to TRBD1. The V and J ends lost 1 base and 1 base, in that order; junction bases with no gene match: 10. The CDR3 loop spans 17 amino acids. The germline gives CDR1 SGHTS, CDR2 YDEGEE. Written as DNA, the CDR3 is TGTGCCAGCAGCTTGCTCTGGGATCAGGGGGAGAACACTGAAGCTTTCTTT. Residues: CASSLLWDQGENTEAFF.

This clonotype occurred many times. V gene TRBV28 combines with J gene TRBJ1-1; maybe TRBD1 (5 bases). Germline CDR1 MDHEN, CDR2 SYDVKM. V was cut by 7 bases and J by 10 bases, with 25 bases left in between. The CDR3 spans 15 residues. The CDR3 region has the DNA TGTGCCAGCACCCACCCGGGGGTCCTCCCATCGACAGCTTTCTTT. Its protein product is CASTHPGVLPSTAFF.

This clonotype was seen repeatedly, ten times or more. The rearrangement uses TRBV12-3 or TRBV12-4 and TRBJ2-1; D is unclear. V was trimmed by 3 bases and J by 9 bases, leaving 15 bases between them. The CDR3 is 14 residues long. In DNA, the CDR3 is TGTGCCAGCAGTTTGGCCCCCCAGAGGTCTGAGCAGTTCTTC. It yields the protein CASSLAPQRSEQFF.

To note about this clonotype: The junction departs from germline at one end; a sequencing error may be responsible. The chain employs TRBV6-1 and TRBJ1-1; TRBD1 matches 7 bases. Germline assignment: CDR1 MNHNS and CDR2 SASEGT. This CDR3 comprises 13 residues. CDR3 coding DNA: TGTACCAGCAGCCCAGGACAGGTCACTGAAGCTTTCTTT. Protein product: CTSSPGQVTEAFF.

This clonotype has only a few counts. This rearrangement joins TRBV4-1 to TRBJ1-2, with no clear D. Germline V gives CDR1 MGHRA, CDR2 YSYEKL. V lost 2 bases and J lost 4, with 23 bases in between. This CDR3 has 18 amino acids. CDR3 amino acids: CASSQYRLGWLRAYGYTF. In DNA, the CDR3 is TGCGCCAGCAGCCAATATAGACTGGGGTGGTTGAGGGCCTATGGCTACACCTTC.

This chain joins TRBV19 and TRBJ1-1; perhaps TRBD1 as D (5 bases). Trimming removed 6 bases at V and 2 bases at J, with 13 bases between. Germline CDR1 LNHDA, CDR2 SQIVND (reference sequence). CDR3 length equals 14 residues. This CDR3 is CASRKTGTNTEAFF. For the CDR3, the DNA is TGTGCCAGTAGAAAGACGGGGACCAACACTGAAGCTTTCTTT.